The following is a TCR beta chain sequence with its context. This clone was counted between two and nine times. Its antigen target is currently unknown. The record has no base qualities; no much larger clone is one base away. The data are from a study of OX40 agonist ivuxolimab in advanced cancers. Broadly, across the study: Ivuxolimab, which targeted the costimulatory receptor OX40 (CD134), was an agonistic, fully human IgG2 monoclonal antibody. Intravenous ivuxolimab was administered to patients every 2 weeks at six dose levels: 0.01, 0.1, 0.3, 1.5, 3 and 10 mg/kg. Prior anti-PD-1, anti-PD-L1 or anti-CTLA-4 therapy was permitted, and checkpoint inhibitors had been received by about 44% of dose-escalation patients. The monotherapy dose-escalation portion (N = 52 patients) of the phase I ivuxolimab trial is reported in the paper. In the dose-escalation cohort, roughly 82% of patients were male, and the mean age was 60 years with a range of roughly 23 to 79. Of the roughly 51 dose-escalation patients, hepatocellular carcinoma was present in approximately 20, melanoma in roughly 15, renal cell carcinoma in 9 and head and neck cancer in 9. The purpose of peripheral TCRbeta sequencing was to test whether ivuxolimab changed TCR sequence diversity and led to clonal T-cell expansion. Partial responses occurred in three dose-escalation patients: two with cutaneous melanoma and one with hepatocellular carcinoma. Findings and caveats that apply to the study as a whole: Low levels of normalized T-cell clonal expansion were also seen in some patients who did not respond. After ivuxolimab, CD8+ T cells had more expanded clones than CD4+ T cells on average. In the 0.1-3.0 mg/kg groups, partial responders were among the patients with the lowest normalized peripheral clonal expansion, particularly in CD8+ T cells. At doses of 0.1 to 3.0 mg/kg, clonal expansion of both CD4+ and CD8+ T cells in blood was seen between baseline and week 6. The antigen specificity of the clonally expanded peripheral T cells was not determined.

To sequence the TCRbeta CDR3 region, genomic DNA was isolated from the sorted cells. The immunoSEQ Assay was used for sequencing of TCRbeta CDR3 regions. TCRdb holds this immuneACCESS table with in-frame rearrangements only. Some clones are missing; in checked studies, unresolved V genes explain under half, and the rest has no known cause. Here the sample has about 26,000 clones; about 90% occur a single time. Roughly 23% of the sample rests with the top ten. Patients with a history of autoimmune disease or receiving systemic immunosuppression were excluded from the trial. Peripheral blood for TCR sequencing was collected from all dose cohorts at baseline, on cycle 4 day 1, and on cycle 7 day 1. Samples came from an open-label, multicenter, first-in-human phase I dose-escalation trial of ivuxolimab. Adults with locally advanced or metastatic melanoma, renal cell, hepatocellular, or head and neck squamous cell carcinoma were enrolled in the trial. Before TCR sequencing, CD4+ and CD8+ T cells were separately sorted from peripheral blood.

Trimming at the junction amounts to 5 bases on V and 2 bases on J, and the germline ends lie 20 bases apart. The CDR3 goes from the cysteine to the phenylalanine over 17 residues. Only the CDR3 DNA is retained, 51 bases long and in frame from the first base. The germline V gene (reference sequence) supplies CDR1 MNHEY and CDR2 SMNVEV. The source of this sequence is an adult with an advanced solid tumor such as melanoma, head and neck, liver or kidney cancer. Rearrangement joined TRBV27 to TRBJ2-3, with the D gene too uncertain to name. Sequencing was performed on CD4+ or CD8+ T cells sorted from blood, taken in a trial of the OX40 agonist ivuxolimab. The CDR3 region: CASSHLVAGRVTDTQYF. DNA sequence: TGTGCCAGCAGTCACCTTGTAGCTGGACGGGTCACAGATACGCAGTATTTT.